This entry lists 13 T cell receptor beta chains sequenced from one sample in a study of blood T cell repertoires in COVID-19. Method: immunoSEQ multiplex PCR; TCRdb's copy keeps in-frame clones and lacks some. The table includes 200,000 or so clones, around four fifths detected once. The source material was peripheral blood. The source is an elderly woman with COVID-19, enrolled during active disease.

The chain uses TRBV6-5 and TRBJ1-4; 8 bases are a match to TRBD1. CDR3 size: 16 residues. The germline V gene encodes CDR1 MNHEY and CDR2 SVGAGI. The trim removed 0 bases at V and 7 bases at J, leaving 7 bases unmatched. The CDR3 loop reads CASSYSSGGIGEKLFF. CDR3 nucleotide sequence: TGTGCCAGCAGTTACTCTTCAGGGGGCATAGGTGAAAAACTGTTTTTT.

CDR3 residues: CAISTGGGTNEKLFF. The CDR3 nucleotides read TGTGCCATTAGTACAGGGGGCGGAACTAATGAAAAACTGTTTTTT. The chain uses TRBV28 and TRBJ1-4, with 9 bases identical to TRBD1. The CDR3 length is 15 residues. Germline V lookup: CDR1 MDHEN, CDR2 SYDVKM. With 10 bases clipped from V and 1 base from J, the junction kept 7 bases outside the gene matches.

The chain carries TRBV7-9 and TRBJ1-2; TRBD1 aligns across 10 bases. V lost 5 bases and J lost 5; bases outside the gene matches: 14. The CDR3 covers 17 residues. The germline gives CDR1 SEHNR, CDR2 FQNEAQ (reference sequence). As DNA, the CDR3 is TGTGCCAGCAGCCCTGTTAGCTTGAGACAGGGGGCTTATGGCTACACCTTC. It codes for CASSPVSLRQGAYGYTF. Using reference TRBV7-9 and TRBJ1-2 for the parts outside the CDR3, the full variable domain is DTGVSQNPRHKITKRGQNVTFRCDPISEHNRLYWYRQTLGQGPEFLTYFQNEAQLEKSRLLSDRFSAERPKGSFSTLEIQRTEQGDSAMYLCASSPVSLRQGAYGYTFGSGTRLTVV.

The chain links TRBV6-2 or TRBV6-3 to TRBJ1-6; 7 bases match TRBD1. With 4 bases clipped from V and 0 bases from J, the junction kept 3 bases outside the gene matches. CDR1 and CDR2 from the germline V gene are MNHEY and SVGEGT. CDR3 length equals 16 residues. Here the CDR3 DNA reads TGTGCCAGCAGTTCGGACAGGAGCTCCTATAATTCACCCCTCCACTTT. The encoded protein is CASSSDRSSYNSPLHF.

The chain couples TRBV28 to TRBJ1-1; TRBD1 matches at 9 bases. V lost 6 bases and J lost 3; bases outside the gene matches: 5. The V gene's germline CDR1 is MDHEN and CDR2 SYDVKM. The CDR3 extends over 14 amino acids. The chain's CDR3 is CASRVGQGHTEAFF. Written as DNA, the CDR3 is TGTGCCAGCAGGGTGGGACAGGGCCACACTGAAGCTTTCTTT.

This sequence joins TRBV24-1 and TRBJ1-5; TRBD1 agrees at 9 bases. The CDR3 runs 15 residues. V trimming: 2 bases; J trimming: 9 bases; junction bases outside the gene matches: 7. Germline-derived CDR1 and CDR2 are KGHDR and SFDVKD. The chain's CDR3 is CATSDYDRGVWPQHF. Written as DNA, the CDR3 is TGTGCCACCAGTGATTACGACAGGGGGGTTTGGCCCCAGCATTTT.

V and J are TRBV7-9 and TRBJ1-4; D is undetermined. Germline CDR1 reads SEHNR; CDR2 reads FQNEAQ (reference sequence). The CDR3 has 16 residues. The V end lost 5 bases, the J end lost 5 bases, and 18 bases lay between the germline ends. The CDR3 protein is CASSHTTRGSNEKLFF. DNA for the CDR3: TGTGCCAGCAGCCATACAACCCGGGGATCCAATGAAAAACTGTTTTTT.

With regard to this clone: The same CDR3 arises from other DNA sequences in this sample as well. The rearrangement joins TRBV5-4 to TRBJ2-5; the match to TRBD2 covers 8 bases. With V trimmed by 0 bases and J by 2 bases, 3 bases remained unmatched. The germline V gene encodes CDR1 SGHNT and CDR2 YYREEE (reference sequence). The CDR3 is 15 residues long. This chain's CDR3 is CASSLELAAQETQYF. The CDR3 coding sequence is TGTGCCAGCAGCTTGGAACTAGCGGCTCAAGAGACCCAGTACTTC.

The rearrangement links TRBV11-2 to TRBJ2-5; D may be TRBD1 (7 bases). Germline loops: CDR1 SGHAT, CDR2 FQNNGV. The V gene lost 5 bases and the J gene lost 2 bases, with 12 bases spanning the gap. The CDR3 length is 14 residues. CDR3 DNA sequence: TGTGCCAGCAGCCGCGGGACAGAACAAGAGACCCAGTACTTC. It encodes CASSRGTEQETQYF.

This chain uses TRBV28 with TRBJ1-5; D is unresolved. The CDR3 is made up of 15 amino acids. The V and J ends lost 3 bases and 2 bases respectively, with 11 bases between them. The germline V gene has CDR1 MDHEN and CDR2 SYDVKM. In DNA form, the CDR3 reads TGTGCCAGCAGTTTTGTGGAGTTGGGCAATCAGCCCCAGCATTTT. Protein: CASSFVELGNQPQHF.

This chain uses TRBV7-2 with TRBJ2-1; D uncertain. The CDR3 loop spans 14 amino acids. CDR1 and CDR2 (germline): SGHTA, FQGNSA. V was pared by 7 bases and J by 4 bases, with 14 bases between. In DNA form, the CDR3 reads TGTGCCAGCACCCCCGGTGTCTCGTACAATGAGCAGTTCTTC. This gives the protein CASTPGVSYNEQFF.

The chain carries TRBV10-3 and TRBJ2-3; TRBD2 aligns across 13 bases. The germline V gene has CDR1 ENHRY and CDR2 SYGVKD. Unmatched junction bases numbered 9, after V lost 0 bases and J lost 0 bases. The CDR3 extends over 20 amino acids. The CDR3 bases are TGTGCCATCAGTGAGTCAGGACTAGCGGGGGTCCCTACTAGCACAGATACGCAGTATTTT. Protein sequence: CAISESGLAGVPTSTDTQYF.

The chain joins TRBV7-2 to TRBJ1-2; D is unresolved. Trimming left V 4 bases short and J 8 bases short, with 11 bases between. Germline values: CDR1 SGHTA, CDR2 FQGNSA. CDR3 length: 12 residues. CDR3 in DNA: TGTGCCAGCAGCTCCAGGACTTTCGGCTACACCTTC. Translating gives CASSSRTFGYTF.